This T cell receptor (beta chain) was recovered during a study of blood T cell repertoires in COVID-19. The data were produced by immunoSEQ multiplex PCR, yet TCRdb's version contains in-frame clones alone and is incomplete. Among around 170,000 clones listed, less than 90% were seen once. Cohort 3 donors were reported recovered after two negative PCRs, clearance, or symptom resolution. The CDR3 spans 14 residues. Germline lookup yields CDR1 MNHNY and CDR2 SVGAGI (reference sequence). With 0 bases removed from V and 4 bases from J, the gap between germline ends came to 9 bases. The source is a woman between 45 and 65 years old who had recovered from COVID-19. The sequenced sample was PBMCs or T cells enriched from blood (not recorded which). The genes are TRBV6-6 and TRBJ1-1, with D uncertain. The CDR3 reads CASSYSEGGTEAFF. DNA for the CDR3: TGTGCCAGCAGTTACTCGGAGGGTGGCACTGAAGCTTTCTTT.